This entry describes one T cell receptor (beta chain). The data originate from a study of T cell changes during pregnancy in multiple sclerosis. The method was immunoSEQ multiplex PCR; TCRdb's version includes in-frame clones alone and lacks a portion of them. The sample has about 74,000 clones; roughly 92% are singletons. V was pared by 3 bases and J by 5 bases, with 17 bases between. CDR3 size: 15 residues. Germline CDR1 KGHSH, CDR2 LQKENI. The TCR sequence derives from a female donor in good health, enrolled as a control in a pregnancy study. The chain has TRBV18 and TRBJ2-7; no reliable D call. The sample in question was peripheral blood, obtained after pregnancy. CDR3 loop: CASSPGSVWANEQYF. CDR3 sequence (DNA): TGTGCCAGCTCACCTGGATCGGTGTGGGCCAACGAGCAGTACTTC.